Following are 10 T cell receptor beta chains from one sample sequenced in a study of cytomegalovirus exposure and HLA in healthy donors. Primers for the PCR totalled 60 Vbeta and 13 Jbeta. The table came from immunoSEQ multiplex PCR; TCRdb's copy has only in-frame clones and leaves some out. The data show tens of thousands of clones, with almost 85% seen just once and 1.9% held by the top ten. The material sequenced was PBMCs. These receptors came from a young man in good health and CMV-seronegative.

The chain combines TRBV18 with TRBJ1-1; D unresolved. Germline CDR1 reads KGHSH; CDR2 reads LQKENI. V lost 3 bases to trimming and J lost 6 bases, with 11 bases between them. CDR3 length: 13 amino acids. The CDR3 DNA reads TGTGCCAGCTCACCCATGGTCGAGGCTGAAGCTTTCTTT. Residues: CASSPMVEAEAFF.

As for this clone: The junction differs from germline at one of its ends, possibly a read error. The V call is TRBV7-7, the J call TRBJ2-1; the match to TRBD1 covers 7 bases. Germline loops: CDR1 SSHAT, CDR2 FNYEAQ (reference sequence). The CDR3 sequence is 14 residues long. The CDR3 is CASSLRQGVNEQFF. CDR3 DNA sequence: TGTGCTAGCAGCCTACGACAGGGAGTCAATGAGCAGTTCTTC.

The chain recombines TRBV4-2 with TRBJ2-1; a weak D match, TRBD2 (5 bases). The V gene's germline CDR1 is LGHNA and CDR2 YNFKEQ. V was trimmed by 0 bases and J by 0 bases, leaving 9 bases between them. CDR3 length equals 16 residues. CDR3 protein: CASSQDRRSSYNEQFF. The CDR3 DNA follows: TGTGCCAGCAGCCAAGATAGGAGGAGCTCCTACAATGAGCAGTTCTTC.

There are a few counts of this clone. V usage is TRBV6-4 and J usage is TRBJ1-5, with D tentatively TRBD1 (6 bases). This CDR3 is 14 amino acids long. Germline CDR1 reads MRHNA; CDR2 reads SNTAGT. Trimming took off 8 bases at V and 2 bases at J, with 13 bases between the two ends. The CDR3 coding sequence is TGTGCCAGCGCAGCAGGGGAAGGCAATCAGCCCCAGCATTTT. Translating it yields CASAAGEGNQPQHF.

V and J are TRBV6-1 and TRBJ2-6; tentative D call: TRBD2 (6 bases). The CDR3 loop spans 17 amino acids. CDR1 is MNHNS, CDR2 SASEGT, per germline. The V end was cut by 3 bases, the J end by 0 bases, with 12 bases between. The CDR3 loop is CASSDPEGISGANVLTF. The CDR3 DNA is TGTGCCAGCAGTGACCCGGAGGGGATCTCTGGGGCCAACGTCCTGACTTTC.

The CDR3: CATSRDTGVVNQPQHF. DNA of the CDR3: TGTGCCACCAGCAGAGATACAGGAGTAGTCAATCAGCCCCAGCATTTT. This rearrangement joins TRBV15 to TRBJ1-5; D is possibly TRBD1 (5 bases). The CDR3 consists of 16 residues. V lost 0 bases and J lost 3, with 12 bases in between. Per the germline V gene, CDR1 is LNHNV and CDR2 is YYDKDF (reference sequence).

In regard to this clone: A junction end diverges from the germline sequence, so it may reflect a read error. The rearrangement links TRBV7-9 to TRBJ2-7, with a possible D match to TRBD2 (5 bases). From germline, CDR1 is SEHNR and CDR2 FQNEAQ (reference sequence). The CDR3 totals 14 residues. This CDR3 reads CSSISYGSSYEQYF. The CDR3 DNA reads TGTTCCAGCATAAGTTATGGGAGCTCCTACGAGCAGTACTTC.

V is TRBV27 and J is TRBJ1-4, with 7 bases aligning to TRBD1. The CDR3 is made up of 14 amino acids. Per the germline V gene, CDR1 is MNHEY and CDR2 is SMNVEV (reference sequence). J lost 3 bases, V lost 6 bases, and 4 bases had no gene match. CDR3 in amino acids: CASRPGQPNEKLFF. The CDR3 nucleotides read TGTGCCAGCAGACCGGGACAGCCTAATGAAAAACTGTTTTTT.

This sequence joins TRBV28 and TRBJ1-2, with 7 bases identical to TRBD1. Trimming cost V 8 bases and J 1 base; bases outside gene matches: 4. From germline, CDR1 is MDHEN and CDR2 SYDVKM. The CDR3 spans 13 residues. In DNA form, the CDR3 reads TGTGCCAGCCTACAGGGGTTTAACTATGGCTACACCTTC. Translation gives CASLQGFNYGYTF.

The chain combines TRBV7-3 with TRBJ1-2, with D possibly being TRBD1 (5 bases). CDR1 is SGHTA, CDR2 FQGTGA, per germline. V shed 2 bases and J shed 2 bases, with 9 bases lying between them. CDR3 length: 14 amino acids. The CDR3 here is CASSLGGSNYGYTF. The CDR3, as DNA: TGTGCCAGCAGCTTAGGGGGGTCGAACTATGGCTACACCTTC.